These 32 T cell receptor beta chains came from one sample sequenced in a study of technical replicates of blood from four donors. Assay used: immunoSEQ multiplex PCR; TCRdb lists only in-frame clones, some missing. The table lists tens of thousands of clones, around 95% of them singletons. Sequencing was carried out using T cells isolated from PBMCs. The receptors were sampled from a human donor in good health.

This sequence joins TRBV7-9 and TRBJ1-4; TRBD1 might be the D (5 bases). V was cut by 7 bases and J by 3 bases, with 18 bases left in between. There are 16 residues in the CDR3. Germline loops: CDR1 SEHNR, CDR2 FQNEAQ (reference sequence). The CDR3 DNA reads as TGTGCCAGCACCCCCCGGGGGGGAGATTCTAATGAAAAACTGTTTTTT. Amino acid sequence: CASTPRGGDSNEKLFF. The full variable domain, with the rest looked up from reference TRBV7-9 and TRBJ1-4, is DTGVSQNPRHKITKRGQNVTFRCDPISEHNRLYWYRQTLGQGPEFLTYFQNEAQLEKSRLLSDRFSAERPKGSFSTLEIQRTEQGDSAMYLCASTPRGGDSNEKLFFGSGTQLSVL.

The V call is TRBV6-1, the J call TRBJ2-3, with 8 bases fitting TRBD1. Germline lookup yields CDR1 MNHNS and CDR2 SASEGT. The CDR3 sequence is 16 residues long. V lost 3 bases and J lost 5; bases outside the gene matches: 10. The DNA for the CDR3 is TGTGCCAGCAGTGAGACATGGGGACAGGCGGGAGATACGCAGTATTTT. Protein product: CASSETWGQAGDTQYF.

The rearrangement uses TRBV5-4 and TRBJ1-1, with 7 nucleotides matching TRBD1. V gave up 4 bases and J gave up 0 bases; unmatched junction bases: 3. Germline CDR1 is SGHNT and CDR2 is YYREEE (reference sequence). The CDR3 totals 14 residues. CDR3 in DNA: TGTGCCAGCAGCGCGACAGGGATGAACACTGAAGCTTTCTTT. It encodes CASSATGMNTEAFF.

The J gene is TRBJ2-5, the V gene TRBV7-9; 10 nucleotides agree with TRBD2. Germline V gene lookup returns CDR1 SEHNR and CDR2 FQNEAQ (reference sequence). V shed 5 bases and J 5 bases; nucleotides not matched to a gene: 11. The CDR3 extends over 16 amino acids. The CDR3 sequence: CASSLGLADPSETQYF. The CDR3, as DNA: TGTGCCAGCAGCCTCGGACTAGCGGACCCCAGTGAGACCCAGTACTTC.

This chain uses TRBV9 with TRBJ1-3, with a tentative D call TRBD1 (6 bases). Trimming left V 2 bases short and J 0 bases short, with 9 bases between. The CDR3 covers 15 residues. The V gene's germline CDR1 is SGDLS and CDR2 YYNGEE. DNA for the CDR3: TGTGCCAGCAGCGTGGACAGCTTCTCTGGAAACACCATATATTTT. Translated: CASSVDSFSGNTIYF.

This sequence joins TRBV9 and TRBJ1-2; possible D gene TRBD1, 6 bases. The CDR3 runs to 14 residues. Trimming left V 4 bases short and J 0 bases short, with 10 bases between. The germline V gene encodes CDR1 SGDLS and CDR2 YYNGEE. The CDR3 loop is CASSTQGSNYGYTF. As DNA, the CDR3 is TGTGCCAGCAGCACACAGGGCTCTAACTATGGCTACACCTTC.

The J gene is TRBJ1-5, the V gene TRBV19, with D perhaps matching TRBD1 (6 bases). This CDR3 spans 13 amino acids. Germline CDR1 is LNHDA and CDR2 is SQIVND (reference sequence). In DNA, the CDR3 is TGTGCAGGGGGGAGGGGAGGCAATCAGCCCCAGCATTTT. The encoded protein is CAGGRGGNQPQHF.

The rearrangement links TRBV11-3 to TRBJ1-5, with D perhaps matching TRBD1 (5 bases). The CDR3 has 16 amino acids. CDR1 SGHNT and CDR2 YENEEA come from the germline V gene. Trimming took 0 bases from V and 7 from J, leaving 16 bases between them. The CDR3 loop is CASSLEGLLVNQPQHF. The CDR3 nucleotides are TGTGCCAGCAGCTTAGAGGGACTCCTGGTGAACCAGCCCCAGCATTTT.

V is TRBV10-3 and J is TRBJ2-2, with a tentative D call TRBD2 (5 bases). V was trimmed by 3 bases and J by 5 bases, leaving 10 bases between them. In germline, CDR1 is ENHRY, CDR2 SYGVKD. The CDR3 runs to 14 residues. In nucleotides, the CDR3 is TGTGCCATCAGTGACCCTAGAGGGACCGGGGAGCTGTTTTTT. The encoded protein is CAISDPRGTGELFF.

The chain combines TRBV30 with TRBJ2-7; a weak D match, TRBD1 (5 bases). From germline, CDR1 is GTSNPN and CDR2 SVGIG (reference sequence). The CDR3 has 14 amino acids. V lost 4 bases to trimming and J lost 3 bases, with 16 bases between them. The CDR3 bases are TGTGCCTGGAAAACCCGGCACAGGAACTACGAGCAGTACTTC. Translated: CAWKTRHRNYEQYF.

This clone turned up a few times. The chain joins TRBV30 to TRBJ2-2, with 8 nucleotides matching TRBD1. Germline CDR1 GTSNPN, CDR2 SVGIG (reference sequence). CDR3 length equals 16 residues. V trimming: 0 bases; J trimming: 7 bases; junction bases outside the gene matches: 10. The CDR3 sequence is CAWSVLGQGASGELFF. Here the CDR3 DNA reads TGTGCCTGGAGTGTATTGGGGCAGGGGGCAAGCGGGGAGCTGTTTTTT.

The rearrangement links TRBV27 to TRBJ1-1, with D maybe TRBD1 (5 bases). Trimming stripped 6 bases from V and 1 base from J, with 15 bases between. This CDR3 spans 15 amino acids. Germline CDR1 reads MNHEY; CDR2 reads SMNVEV (reference sequence). As DNA, the CDR3 is TGTGCCAGCAGGGGTTGGGGACTTTCGAACACTGAAGCTTTCTTT. This encodes CASRGWGLSNTEAFF.

The chain combines TRBV6-5 with TRBJ2-7; 7 bases are a match to TRBD1. CDR3 length: 13 amino acids. V shed 7 bases, J shed 2 bases, and the junction held 5 bases outside the gene matches. The V gene's germline CDR1 is MNHEY and CDR2 SVGAGI. The CDR3 DNA follows: TGTGCCAGCACCGCCGGGACAGCCTACGAGCAGTACTTC. Translating it yields CASTAGTAYEQYF.

This clone was seen a single time. The chain employs TRBV29-1 and TRBJ1-4; no definite D call. Deletions cut 5 bases from V and 7 bases from J, with 14 bases between. Looked up from germline, CDR1 is SQVTM and CDR2 is ANQGSEA. The CDR3 sequence is 13 residues long. The CDR3 nucleotides are TGCAGCGTTATGGGCCAGTTGGGTGAAAAACTGTTTTTT. It specifies CSVMGQLGEKLFF.

The chain combines TRBV7-9 with TRBJ2-2; D is ambiguous. This CDR3 is built from 11 residues. Germline CDR1 is SEHNR and CDR2 is FQNEAQ (reference sequence). The V gene lost 1 base and the J gene lost 8 bases, with 2 bases spanning the gap. CDR3 sequence: CASSLVGELFF. The CDR3 bases are TGTGCCAGCAGCTTAGTAGGGGAGCTGTTTTTT.

The genes are TRBV19 and TRBJ2-1; 7 positions agree with TRBD1. The germline gives CDR1 LNHDA, CDR2 SQIVND (reference sequence). J lost 6 bases, V lost 6 bases, and 5 bases had no gene match. The CDR3 runs to 13 residues. This CDR3 is CASSWDRINEQFF. Here the CDR3 DNA reads TGTGCCAGTAGCTGGGACAGAATCAATGAGCAGTTCTTC.

The chain joins TRBV19 to TRBJ2-1; perhaps TRBD1 as D (5 bases). Trimming left V 5 bases short and J 7 bases short, with 18 bases between. Germline assignment: CDR1 LNHDA and CDR2 SQIVND (reference sequence). This CDR3 has 15 amino acids. The CDR3 DNA follows: TGTGCCAGTAGTCTAAGGGCAGGGCCTCCGAATGAGCAGTTCTTC. This encodes CASSLRAGPPNEQFF.

V is TRBV27 and J is TRBJ1-5, with TRBD1 matching over 7 bases. Trimming removed 6 bases from V and 7 bases from J; junction bases left unmatched: 9. CDR3 size: 14 residues. Germline V gene sequence: CDR1 MNHEY, CDR2 SMNVEV (reference sequence). The CDR3 here is CASSPIQGWQPQHF. CDR3 bases: TGTGCCAGCAGCCCAATACAGGGGTGGCAGCCCCAGCATTTT.

This chain connects TRBV9 to TRBJ1-2; perhaps TRBD1 as D (5 bases). With 0 bases removed from V and 4 bases from J, the gap between germline ends came to 13 bases. CDR3 length equals 15 residues. Germline V gives CDR1 SGDLS, CDR2 YYNGEE. The CDR3 loop is CASSVEAGKGYGYTF. CDR3 DNA: TGTGCCAGCAGCGTAGAGGCAGGGAAGGGCTATGGCTACACCTTC.

This rearrangement joins TRBV14 to TRBJ2-3; 15 positions agree with TRBD2. The CDR3 has 22 amino acids. V gave up 0 bases and J gave up 0 bases; unmatched junction bases: 13. Germline CDR1 and CDR2: SGHDN and FVKESK. The CDR3 reads CASSQEIALGLAGGSSTDTQYF. The CDR3 bases are TGTGCCAGCAGCCAAGAGATCGCTTTGGGACTAGCGGGAGGTTCTAGCACAGATACGCAGTATTTT. The full variable domain, completed using reference TRBV14 and TRBJ2-3, is EAGVTQFPSHSVIEKGQTVTLRCDPISGHDNLYWYRRVMGKEIKFLLHFVKESKQDESGMPNNRFLAERTGGTYSTLKVQPAELEDSGVYFCASSQEIALGLAGGSSTDTQYFGPGTRLTVL.

A single count supports this clone. The gene calls are TRBV11-2 and TRBJ2-7, with D possibly TRBD1 on 6 matching bases. Germline V lookup: CDR1 SGHAT, CDR2 FQNNGV. The V and J ends lost 5 bases and 0 bases respectively, with 17 bases between them. The CDR3 contains 16 residues. The CDR3 DNA reads TGTGCCAGCAGCAAACGGACAGTGGGGCTCTCCTACGAGCAGTACTTC. It specifies CASSKRTVGLSYEQYF.

The chain is built from TRBV11-2 and TRBJ1-1, with 8 bases lining up with TRBD1. The CDR3 is made up of 13 amino acids. The V gene's germline CDR1 is SGHAT and CDR2 FQNNGV. V gave up 7 bases and J gave up 5 bases; unmatched junction bases: 6. The CDR3 DNA sequence: TGTGCCAGCAAAGGACAGGGCTTAACTGAAGCTTTCTTT. Its protein product is CASKGQGLTEAFF.

The chain uses TRBV11-2 and TRBJ2-3, with a tentative D call TRBD2 (5 bases). V was trimmed by 3 bases and J by 2 bases, leaving 18 bases between them. The length of the CDR3 is 17 residues. Germline-derived CDR1 and CDR2 are SGHAT and FQNNGV. The CDR3 region has the DNA TGTGCCAGCAGCTTGGGCGACGGGATTCTGGACACAGATACGCAGTATTTT. This encodes CASSLGDGILDTDTQYF.

The rearrangement uses TRBV4-2 and TRBJ2-5, with D perhaps matching TRBD1 (5 bases). The CDR3 has 18 residues. CDR1 and CDR2 (germline): LGHNA, YNFKEQ. Trimming took 0 bases from V and 3 from J, leaving 20 bases between them. The CDR3 DNA sequence: TGTGCCAGCAGCCAAGAGCATTGGCAGCATCAGGGAAAAGAGACCCAGTACTTC. This codes for CASSQEHWQHQGKETQYF.

The V and J genes are TRBV30 and TRBJ1-1; D is possibly TRBD1 (5 bases). This CDR3 has 13 residues. CDR1 GTSNPN and CDR2 SVGIG come from the germline V gene (reference sequence). The V and J ends lost 0 bases and 1 base respectively, with 6 bases between them. The CDR3 region is CAWSVGQNTEAFF. CDR3 DNA sequence: TGTGCCTGGAGTGTAGGACAGAACACTGAAGCTTTCTTT. The complete variable domain, with remaining parts taken from reference TRBV30 and TRBJ1-1, reads SQTIHQWPATLVQPVGSPLSLECTVEGTSNPNLYWYRQAAGRGLQLLFYSVGIGQISSEVPQNLSASRPQDRQFILSSKKLLLSDSGFYLCAWSVGQNTEAFFGQGTRLTVV.

The chain recombines TRBV5-1 with TRBJ1-2, with TRBD1 identical over 11 bases. This CDR3 contains 14 residues. V lost 0 bases to trimming and J lost 7 bases; unmatched junction nucleotides: 2. CDR1 SGHRS and CDR2 YFSETQ come from the germline V gene. CDR3 sequence (DNA): TGCGCCAGCAGCTTGGGGACAGGGGGCGGTGGCTACACCTTC. Its translation is CASSLGTGGGGYTF. The whole variable domain, remainder taken from reference TRBV5-1 and TRBJ1-2, is KAGVTQTPRYLIKTRGQQVTLSCSPISGHRSVSWYQQTPGQGLQFLFEYFSETQRNKGNFPGRFSGRQFSNSRSEMNVSTLELGDSALYLCASSLGTGGGGYTFGSGTRLTVV.

The chain couples TRBV2 to TRBJ1-2; D is undetermined. Trimming removed 5 bases from V and 4 bases from J, with 20 bases in between. The CDR3 consists of 16 residues. Germline values: CDR1 SNHLY, CDR2 FYNNEI. For the CDR3, the DNA is TGTGCCAGCAGTCCCCCAAGGGAAGGCGGACTCTATGGCTACACCTTC. Its translation is CASSPPREGGLYGYTF.

V is TRBV28 and J is TRBJ2-1, with 10 bases matching TRBD1. This CDR3 contains 15 residues. Germline CDR1 is MDHEN and CDR2 is SYDVKM. Unmatched junction bases numbered 2, after V lost 3 bases and J lost 3 bases. CDR3 nucleotide sequence: TGTGCCAGCAGTTTCCGGGACAGGGGCTACAATGAGCAGTTCTTC. As protein: CASSFRDRGYNEQFF.

V gene TRBV10-3 combines with J gene TRBJ2-3; 8 positions agree with TRBD1. The V and J ends lost 6 bases and 4 bases, in that order; junction bases with no gene match: 6. Germline V gene data show CDR1 as ENHRY and CDR2 as SYGVKD. This CDR3 has 14 amino acids. The CDR3: CAIRGQGLADTQYF. The CDR3 DNA sequence: TGTGCCATCAGAGGACAGGGCTTGGCAGATACGCAGTATTTT.

The chain uses TRBV15 and TRBJ2-3, with D maybe TRBD1 (5 bases). This CDR3 is 16 amino acids long. Germline V gives CDR1 LNHNV, CDR2 YYDKDF (reference sequence). Trimming left V 5 bases short and J 0 bases short, with 15 bases between. The CDR3 protein is CATSQGTYTSTDTQYF. In DNA, the CDR3 is TGTGCCACCAGCCAGGGCACCTATACAAGCACAGATACGCAGTATTTT.

The CDR3 region is CASSFPSTAGQRNYGYTF. Written as DNA, the CDR3 is TGTGCCAGCAGCTTTCCCTCCACTGCGGGACAGAGAAACTATGGCTACACCTTC. This rearrangement joins TRBV7-8 to TRBJ1-2; 7 positions match TRBD1. CDR1 is SGHVS, CDR2 FQNEAQ, per germline. The trim removed 3 bases at V and 2 bases at J, leaving 15 bases unmatched. The CDR3 runs to 18 residues. Combining the CDR3 with reference TRBV7-8 and TRBJ1-2 gives the whole variable domain GAGVSQSPRYKVAKRGQDVALRCDPISGHVSLFWYQQALGQGPEFLTYFQNEAQLDKSGLPSDRFFAERPEGSVSTLKIQRTQQEDSAVYLCASSFPSTAGQRNYGYTFGSGTRLTVV.

This chain's CDR3 is CASSPGRGSRGAEFF. The CDR3 DNA is TGCGCCAGCAGCCCGGGTAGGGGATCCAGGGGAGCAGAGTTCTTC. The J gene is TRBJ2-1, the V gene TRBV4-1, with a weak D call TRBD1 (6 bases). V gave up 4 bases and J gave up 14 bases, with 24 bases separating them. Germline assignment: CDR1 MGHRA and CDR2 YSYEKL. CDR3 length equals 15 residues.